Below are 18 T cell receptor beta chains sequenced from a single sample in a study of shared clonotypes between healthy human individuals. Data came from immunoSEQ multiplex PCR; TCRdb stores just in-frame clones and leaves some out. The sample contains roughly 1 million clones, approximately 80% of which appear only once. The sample taken for sequencing was memory CD4+ T cells from PBMCs. Subset of the sample: CD45RA-negative fraction. The source is a man between 18 and 35 years old in good health. Some clones in this sample may be carry-over from other donors' samples.

The J gene is TRBJ2-6, the V gene TRBV10-3, with a possible D match to TRBD2 (5 bases). The V end was cut by 5 bases, the J end by 0 bases, with 8 bases between. Germline assignment: CDR1 ENHRY and CDR2 SYGVKD. This CDR3 is 15 amino acids long. The CDR3 nucleotides read TGTGCCATCAGTACTCGGGGCTCTGGGGCCAACGTCCTGACTTTC. Protein sequence: CAISTRGSGANVLTF.

The table lists this clone with a count of one. The gene calls are TRBV10-2 and TRBJ1-5; D is ambiguous. Germline-derived CDR1 and CDR2 are WSHSY and SAAADI. V dropped 7 bases and J dropped 7 bases, with 14 bases sitting between them. This CDR3 comprises 13 residues. The CDR3 reads CASTRGPGQPQHF. CDR3 nucleotide sequence: TGCGCCAGCACCCGAGGTCCCGGGCAGCCCCAGCATTTT.

Notes on this clone: A read error may produce the germline difference seen at one junction end. The chain couples TRBV7-8 to TRBJ2-2; TRBD2 matches at 9 bases. Germline V gene lookup returns CDR1 SGHVS and CDR2 FQNEAQ. This CDR3 spans 17 amino acids. The CDR3 reads CASNLGLAGSITGELFF. CDR3 sequence (DNA): TGTGCCAGCAACTTAGGTCTAGCGGGGTCGATAACCGGGGAGCTGTTTTTT.

Ten or more counts support this clone. The genes are TRBV11-2 and TRBJ2-7, with 14 bases fitting TRBD2. Germline assignment: CDR1 SGHAT and CDR2 FQNNGV. V dropped 5 bases and J dropped 5; count of bases not matched to a gene: 8. The CDR3 extends over 16 amino acids. The CDR3 sequence is CASSPGTSGSTNEQYF. The CDR3 nucleotides are TGTGCCAGCAGCCCCGGGACTAGCGGGAGCACAAACGAGCAGTACTTC.

This clone has only a few counts. The V call is TRBV2, the J call TRBJ2-1, with TRBD2 identical over 15 bases. The V segment lost 6 bases and the J segment 2 bases; nucleotides outside the gene matches: 5. Germline CDR1 SNHLY, CDR2 FYNNEI. This CDR3 has 17 amino acids. The CDR3 protein is CASREGTSGGTYNEQFF. In DNA form, the CDR3 reads TGTGCCAGCAGGGAGGGGACTAGCGGGGGGACCTACAATGAGCAGTTCTTC. Complete variable domain (other parts from reference TRBV2 and TRBJ2-1): EPEVTQTPSHQVTQMGQEVILRCVPISNHLYFYWYRQILGQKVEFLVSFYNNEISEKSEIFDDQFSVERPDGSNFTLKIRSTKLEDSAMYFCASREGTSGGTYNEQFFGPGTRLTVL.

The V gene is TRBV21-1, the J gene TRBJ2-7; the table's D call, TRBD1, was not checked against the DNA. TRBV21-1 is annotated as a pseudogene. CDR3 size: 12 residues. The CDR3 reads CASSKGPYEQYF. For the CDR3, the DNA is TGTGCCAGCAGCAAAGGGCCCTACGAGCAGTACTTC.

This clone was seen a single time. Distinct nucleotide sequences in the sample also encode this CDR3. The chain uses TRBV28 and TRBJ1-2, with D tentatively TRBD1 (5 bases). Germline V gives CDR1 MDHEN, CDR2 SYDVKM. V lost 6 bases, J lost 2 bases, and 10 bases lay in between. The CDR3 is 13 residues long. In DNA form, the CDR3 reads TGTGCCAGCAGCCTCAGGGACAACTATGGCTACACCTTC. This encodes CASSLRDNYGYTF.

J is TRBJ2-2 and V is TRBV4-3; TRBD1 might be the D (6 bases). The germline V gene encodes CDR1 LGHNA and CDR2 YSLEER. Trimming cost V 1 base and J 4 bases, with 10 bases left between them. The CDR3 runs to 15 residues. CDR3 loop: CASSQGSGVTGELFF. The CDR3 DNA reads as TGCGCCAGCAGCCAAGGTTCAGGGGTCACCGGGGAGCTGTTTTTT.

The chain joins TRBV6-5 to TRBJ1-5; D perhaps matches TRBD1 (6 bases). CDR3 length equals 13 residues. Germline V gives CDR1 MNHEY, CDR2 SVGAGI. V lost 5 bases and J lost 7, with 12 bases in between. For the CDR3, the DNA is TGTGCCAGCAGTGCAAACAGGGCGCAGCCCCAGCATTTT. Protein product: CASSANRAQPQHF.

The V and J genes are TRBV9 and TRBJ1-3, with D maybe TRBD1 (6 bases). The V end was cut by 0 bases, the J end by 2 bases, with 12 bases between. Germline values: CDR1 SGDLS, CDR2 YYNGEE. The CDR3 extends over 16 amino acids. The CDR3 loop reads CASSVAGGFTGNTIYF. The CDR3 DNA is TGTGCCAGCAGCGTAGCTGGGGGCTTCACTGGAAACACCATATATTTT.

This clone showed up just once. The chain employs TRBV9 and TRBJ2-5; D is uncertain. The CDR3 totals 15 residues. The V gene's germline CDR1 is SGDLS and CDR2 YYNGEE. V was trimmed by 0 bases and J by 4 bases, leaving 13 bases between them. CDR3 protein: CASSVGLVPGETQYF. The CDR3 nucleotides read TGTGCCAGCAGCGTAGGGTTGGTCCCCGGAGAGACCCAGTACTTC.

The rearrangement joins TRBV10-3 to TRBJ1-4, with D unresolved. The V and J ends lost 2 bases and 4 bases respectively, with 8 bases between them. Germline V gene lookup returns CDR1 ENHRY and CDR2 SYGVKD. This CDR3 is 14 amino acids long. CDR3 sequence (DNA): TGTGCCATCAGTGAGGGACTGCTTAATGAAAAACTGTTTTTT. This gives the protein CAISEGLLNEKLFF.

This clone was seen a single time. The chain carries TRBV19 and TRBJ1-6; D is unresolved. The CDR3 has 14 residues. Deletions cut 1 base from V and 7 bases from J, with 8 bases between. Germline V gene data show CDR1 as LNHDA and CDR2 as SQIVND (reference sequence). The CDR3 region is CASSIGTANSPLHF. The CDR3 nucleotides are TGTGCCAGTAGTATAGGGACGGCAAATTCACCCCTCCACTTT.

To note about this clone: Other nucleotide sequences in the sample specify the same CDR3. The chain recombines TRBV28 with TRBJ1-4, with 9 bases lining up with TRBD1. This CDR3 has 15 residues. V gave up 6 bases and J gave up 5 bases; unmatched junction bases: 7. Germline loops: CDR1 MDHEN, CDR2 SYDVKM. The DNA for the CDR3 is TGTGCCAGCAGCCCCACCGGGACAGGGAATGAAAAACTGTTTTTT. This translates into CASSPTGTGNEKLFF.

V is TRBV7-8 and J is TRBJ1-1; 9 positions agree with TRBD1. The germline CDR1 and CDR2 sequences are SGHVS and FQNEAQ. The CDR3 extends over 15 amino acids. V gave up 5 bases and J gave up 5 bases; unmatched junction bases: 9. CDR3: CASSPPTGGGTEAFF. CDR3 DNA: TGTGCCAGCAGCCCACCGACAGGGGGAGGAACTGAAGCTTTCTTT.

CDR3 coding DNA: TGTGCCAGCAGCTTATATGGATTAGGAGGGCAGAACTCTGGAAACACCATATATTTT. As protein: CASSLYGLGGQNSGNTIYF. The V and J genes are TRBV7-2 and TRBJ1-3; D is ambiguous. This CDR3 has 19 amino acids. Germline V gives CDR1 SGHTA, CDR2 FQGNSA. V lost 2 bases and J 0 bases, leaving 20 bases between the germline ends. The full variable domain, completed using reference TRBV7-2 and TRBJ1-3, is GAGVSQSPSNKVTEKGKDVELRCDPISGHTALYWYRQSLGQGLEFLIYFQGNSAPDKSGLPSDRFSAERTGGSVSTLTIQRTQQEDSAVYLCASSLYGLGGQNSGNTIYFGEGSWLTVV.

On this clone: The conserved phenylalanine or tryptophan is not found at the CDR3 terminus, so this likely reflects a read error. This chain uses TRBV13 with TRBJ2-7; D uncertain. Trimming removed 8 bases from V and 2 bases from J, with 7 bases in between. This CDR3 spans 11 amino acids. CDR1 and CDR2 from the germline V gene are PRHDT and FYEKMQ (reference sequence). The CDR3 reads CASGEAYEQYS. The DNA of the CDR3 is TGTGCCAGCGGTGAGGCCTACGAGCAGTACTCC.

This clone was counted only a few times. This chain uses TRBV2 with TRBJ2-5; TRBD2 matches at 10 bases. V was pared by 5 bases and J by 4 bases, with 7 bases of the junction left unmatched. The CDR3 consists of 15 residues. CDR1 and CDR2 (germline): SNHLY, FYNNEI. CDR3 residues: CASSLLAGDGETQYF. Written as DNA, the CDR3 is TGTGCCAGCAGTCTTCTAGCGGGAGATGGAGAGACCCAGTACTTC.